Listed below are T cell receptor beta chains from one sample, sequenced in a study of low-dose radiotherapy and immunotherapy resistance in tumors. TCRdb itself ran the reads through MiXCR, one entry per CDR3 protein. Here the sample spans around 60,000 distinct CDR3 sequences, around 23% being singletons. The sample was PBMCs, taken after low-dose radiotherapy plus immunotherapy. Receptors originate from a male donor with prostate cancer. The CDR3 runs from the conserved cysteine through the conserved F or W. A D gene is named only where the DNA matches it firmly. Clone size is given for some rows only: seen once, a few or many times, or a class if the clone is expanded.

TRBJ2-5	13	NA	TRBD2	TRBV28	CASPALAEETQYF	TGTGCCAGCCCCGCCCTAGCGGAAGAGACCCAGTACTTC
TRBJ2-5	13	many	TRBD1	TRBV2	CASRPDRGWTQYF	TGTGCCAGCAGACCCGACAGGGGATGGACCCAGTACTTC
TRBJ1-2	15	NA	TRBD1	TRBV28	CASSSIGTGGNGYTF	TGTGCCAGCAGTTCGATAGGGACAGGGGGCAATGGCTACACCTTC
TRBJ2-2	15	many	NA	TRBV2	CASSESQGLTGELFF	TGTGCCAGCAGTGAATCTCAGGGACTTACCGGGGAGCTGTTTTTT
TRBJ2-1	16	few	TRBD2	TRBV20-1	CSARDSGKSSYNEQFF	TGCAGTGCTAGGGATAGCGGGAAGAGCTCCTACAATGAGCAGTTCTTC
TRBJ2-5	12	many	NA	TRBV9	CASSPDFLTQYF	TGTGCCAGCAGTCCCGATTTTTTAACCCAGTACTTC
TRBJ2-1	17	many	TRBD2	TRBV4-3	CASSQSTSGGFHNEQFF	TGCGCCAGCAGCCAATCGACTAGCGGGGGTTTCCACAATGAGCAGTTCTTC
TRBJ2-3	15	many	TRBD2	TRBV27	CASSGLAGGTDTQYF	TGTGCCAGCAGCGGACTAGCGGGGGGCACAGATACGCAGTATTTT
TRBJ2-3	15	NA	TRBD1	TRBV20-1	CSAIDPGQGKGTQYF	TGCAGTGCAATCGACCCAGGACAGGGAAAGGGTACGCAGTATTTT
TRBJ2-1	15	many	TRBD2	TRBV6-8	CASSEASGGANEQFF	TGTGCCAGCAGTGAAGCTAGCGGGGGGGCCAATGAGCAGTTCTTC
TRBJ2-3	16	many	NA	TRBV9	CASSPIGALGTDTQYF	TGTGCCAGCAGCCCCATCGGGGCGCTAGGCACAGATACGCAGTATTTT
TRBJ2-7	10	few	NA	TRBV28	CASSYLEQYF	TGTGCCAGCAGTTATCTCGAGCAGTACTTC
TRBJ2-1	14	many	TRBD1	TRBV5-1	CASSLGGQGIEQFF	TGCGCCAGCAGCTTGGGTGGACAGGGCATTGAGCAGTTCTTC
TRBJ1-2	16	few	TRBD1	TRBV4-2	CASSQSTGGFNYGYTF	TGTGCCAGCAGCCAGTCGACAGGGGGCTTTAACTATGGCTACACCTTC
TRBJ1-1	14	many	NA	TRBV7-6	CASSGELGDTEAFF	TGTGCCAGCAGCGGCGAACTAGGGGACACTGAAGCTTTCTTT
TRBJ2-1	13	once	TRBD1	TRBV5-1	CASTAGGENEQFF	TGCGCCAGCACGGCAGGGGGCGAAAATGAGCAGTTCTTC
TRBJ2-7	13	many	NA	TRBV30	CAWSVAGAGEQYF	TGTGCCTGGAGTGTAGCAGGGGCGGGCGAGCAGTACTTC
TRBJ2-3	17	NA	NA	TRBV27	CASSLSSAWQNTDTQYF	TGTGCCAGCAGTTTATCATCGGCATGGCAGAACACAGATACGCAGTATTTT
TRBJ2-5	15	many	TRBD2	TRBV20-1	CSARRSGREEETQYF	TGCAGTGCTAGGAGGAGCGGGAGAGAGGAGGAGACCCAGTACTTC
TRBJ2-7	14	many	NA	TRBV4-1	CASSQGSVSYEQYF	TGCGCCAGCAGCCAAGGGTCGGTTTCCTACGAGCAGTACTTC
TRBJ2-7	15	NA	TRBD2	TRBV4-2	CASSLRLAGSYEQYF	TGTGCCAGCAGCCTCCGACTAGCGGGATCCTACGAGCAGTACTTC
TRBJ1-5	15	many	TRBD1	TRBV20-1	CSARANRGGNQPQHF	TGCAGTGCTAGGGCCAACAGGGGAGGCAATCAGCCCCAGCATTTT
TRBJ2-7	14	few	NA	TRBV19	CASSIKSGMGEQYF	TGTGCCAGTAGTATAAAGTCAGGGATGGGCGAGCAGTACTTC
TRBJ1-1	13	many	NA	TRBV4-3	CASSQGPRTEAFF	TGCGCCAGCAGCCAAGGACCCCGCACTGAAGCTTTCTTT
TRBJ1-2	13	many	NA	TRBV19	CASAGSMNYGYTF	TGTGCCAGCGCCGGGTCTATGAACTATGGCTACACCTTC
TRBJ2-7	13	NA	TRBD1	TRBV19	CASSTGQAHEQYF	TGTGCCAGTAGTACGGGACAGGCCCACGAGCAGTACTTC
TRBJ2-6	14	many	NA	TRBV24-1	CATSRGAGANVLTF	TGTGCCACCAGTCGCGGGGCTGGGGCCAACGTCCTGACTTTC
TRBJ1-2	15	NA	NA	TRBV6-1	CASSHGGAVNYGYTF	TGTGCCAGCAGCCACGGGGGGGCGGTTAACTATGGCTACACCTTC
TRBJ2-5	15	many	TRBD2	TRBV24-1	CATSERLAASETQYF	TGTGCCACCAGTGAACGACTAGCTGCTTCAGAGACCCAGTACTTC
TRBJ2-7	18	many	NA	TRBV7-9	CASNLKGRGSTGPLEQYF	TGTGCCAGCAACTTGAAGGGACGGGGCAGTACGGGGCCTCTCGAGCAGTACTTC
TRBJ2-1	14	many	TRBD2	TRBV5-8	CASSMSGGYNEQFF	TGCGCCAGCAGCATGAGCGGGGGCTACAATGAGCAGTTCTTC